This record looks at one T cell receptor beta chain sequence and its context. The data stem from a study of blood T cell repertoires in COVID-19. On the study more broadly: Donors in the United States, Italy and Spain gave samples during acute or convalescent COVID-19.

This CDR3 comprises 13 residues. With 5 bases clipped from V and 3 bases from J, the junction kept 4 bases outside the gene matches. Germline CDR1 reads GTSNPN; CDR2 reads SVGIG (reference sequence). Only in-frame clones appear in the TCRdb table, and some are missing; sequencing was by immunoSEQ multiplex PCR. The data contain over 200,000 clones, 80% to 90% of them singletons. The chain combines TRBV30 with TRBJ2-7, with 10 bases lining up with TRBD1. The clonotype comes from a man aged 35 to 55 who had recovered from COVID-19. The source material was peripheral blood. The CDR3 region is CAWSGTGVYEQYF. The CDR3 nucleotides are TGTGCCTGGTCCGGGACAGGGGTCTACGAGCAGTACTTC. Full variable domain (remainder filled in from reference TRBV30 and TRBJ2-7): SQTIHQWPATLVQPVGSPLSLECTVEGTSNPNLYWYRQAAGRGLQLLFYSVGIGQISSEVPQNLSASRPQDRQFILSSKKLLLSDSGFYLCAWSGTGVYEQYFGPGTRLTVT.